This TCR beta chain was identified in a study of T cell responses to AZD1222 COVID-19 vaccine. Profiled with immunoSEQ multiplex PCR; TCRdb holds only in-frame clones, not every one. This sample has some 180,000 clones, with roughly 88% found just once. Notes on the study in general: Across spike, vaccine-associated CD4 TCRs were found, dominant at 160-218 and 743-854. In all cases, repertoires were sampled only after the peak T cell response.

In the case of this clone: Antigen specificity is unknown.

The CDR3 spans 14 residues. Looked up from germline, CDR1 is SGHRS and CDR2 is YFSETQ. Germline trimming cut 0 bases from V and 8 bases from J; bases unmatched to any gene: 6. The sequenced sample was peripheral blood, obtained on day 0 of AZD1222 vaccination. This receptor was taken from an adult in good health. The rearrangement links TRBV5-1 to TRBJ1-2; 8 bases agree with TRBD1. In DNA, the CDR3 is TGCGCCAGCAGCTTGGTCCAGGGGGCGGAGGGCTACACCTTC. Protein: CASSLVQGAEGYTF.